This T cell receptor beta chain derives from a study of cytomegalovirus exposure and HLA in healthy donors. Study-wide background: The same platform as the approximately 700 first-cohort repertoires was used for the 120 or so validation repertoires, a later analysis reported.

Method: immunoSEQ multiplex PCR; TCRdb's copy keeps in-frame clones and lacks some. This table holds 200,000 to 250,000 clones, about 87% found once. As for this clone: Its antigen is not identified.

General observations from the study: The study put under 200 TCR beta chains on its list as cytomegalovirus-associated. Many donors carried some public TCRs, although rarity characterized most TCR sequences.

In germline, CDR1 is SGHTA, CDR2 FQGTGA. The CDR3 contains 15 residues. V was clipped by 5 bases and J by 4 bases; unmatched bases: 5. Sequenced: PBMCs. This receptor was identified in a man younger than 30 in good health and CMV-seronegative. This rearrangement joins TRBV7-3 to TRBJ2-2, with TRBD1 matching 9 bases. DNA of the CDR3: TGTGCCAGCAGCGCGGGACAGGGTCGCACCGGGGAGCTGTTTTTT. Its translation: CASSAGQGRTGELFF.